These 23 T cell receptor beta chains originate from one sample sequenced in a study of spatial heterogeneity in lung cancer (dated by TCRdb to about 2019). These receptors lack a known antigen. The time point label of this sample denotes: sample taken at primary tumor resection. On the study overall, not on this receptor specifically: A correlation was observed between the number of expanded intratumoral alpha and beta TCRs and the tumor nonsynonymous mutation count.

Receptor amplification or capture employed 5' RACE. This sample was sequenced with a NextSeq 500. In-frame beta chains were kept once TCRdb had trimmed the public reads at Q25 with fastp and called clones with MiXCR. Each entry is one CDR3 protein sequence, shown with its most common DNA and genes. This sample is represented by tens of thousands of distinct CDR3 sequences; over 4% of them were singletons. The ten largest account for around 9% of the sample. Sample: lung tumor tissue, taken at surgery. Source of these receptors: a male donor with early-stage non-small cell lung cancer.

This clonotype showed up many times. The rearrangement uses TRBV19 and TRBJ2-2; D uncertain. CDR3 length equals 15 residues. Deletions cut 6 bases from V and 0 bases from J, with 11 bases between. Germline assignment: CDR1 LNHDA and CDR2 SQIVND (reference sequence). The CDR3 DNA reads TGTGCCAGTAGGACGGGCCTTGCGAACACCGGGGAGCTGTTTTTT. Residues: CASRTGLANTGELFF.

This clonotype was seen many times. The J gene is TRBJ2-2, the V gene TRBV7-3, with 7 bases identical to TRBD2. V shed 4 bases and J 3 bases; nucleotides not matched to a gene: 8. This CDR3 spans 16 amino acids. CDR1 is SGHTA, CDR2 FQGTGA, per germline. The CDR3 protein is CASSWGGSMDTGELFF. CDR3 nucleotides: TGTGCCAGCAGCTGGGGCGGGAGTATGGACACCGGGGAGCTGTTTTTT.

This clonotype was seen ten or more times. The rearrangement uses TRBV6-6 and TRBJ2-7, with a possible D match to TRBD2 (6 bases). This CDR3 spans 15 amino acids. The germline V gene encodes CDR1 MNHNY and CDR2 SVGAGI (reference sequence). The V end was cut by 4 bases, the J end by 0 bases, with 13 bases between. The CDR3 region is CASSWGDQSSYEQYF. CDR3 sequence (DNA): TGTGCCAGCAGTTGGGGGGACCAGAGCTCCTACGAGCAGTACTTC.

The sample holds many counts of this clonotype. V and J are TRBV6-6 and TRBJ2-5; D is unclear. The CDR3 runs 12 residues. V lost 8 bases and J lost 5, with 12 bases in between. Germline V gene lookup returns CDR1 MNHNY and CDR2 SVGAGI (reference sequence). The CDR3 coding sequence is TGTGCCAGCTCCATTGGCGCGGAGACCCAGTACTTC. It translates to CASSIGAETQYF.

This clonotype showed up just a few times. A much larger clone lies a single base off, so this may be a read error. The rearrangement links TRBV6-2 or TRBV6-3 to TRBJ2-3; D is unresolved. In germline, CDR1 is MNHEY, CDR2 SVGEGT. The CDR3 runs 18 residues. Trimming stripped 0 bases from V and 0 bases from J, with 16 bases between. The DNA for the CDR3 is TGTGCCAGCAGTTACTCCCCTGGGATAGGTCGTAGCACAGATACGCAGTATTTT. Translating gives CASSYSPGIGRSTDTQYF.

This clonotype has ten or more counts. The CDR3 sequence: CASIRGIGWGEKLFF. CDR3 in DNA: TGTGCCAGCATACGGGGTATTGGTTGGGGTGAAAAACTGTTTTTT. The chain employs TRBV28 and TRBJ1-4; D is unclear. CDR1 and CDR2 (germline): MDHEN, SYDVKM. The V end lost 7 bases, the J end lost 7 bases, and 19 bases lay between the germline ends. CDR3 length: 15 residues.

Sample share makes this clonotype medium-sized. The gene calls are TRBV5-1 and TRBJ2-2; D tentatively fits TRBD1 or TRBD2 (6 bases each). The V and J ends lost 4 bases and 4 bases respectively, with 17 bases between them. Germline loops: CDR1 SGHRS, CDR2 YFSETQ. There are 16 residues in the CDR3. The CDR3 loop is CASSPRGGGSTGELFF. For the CDR3, the DNA is TGCGCCAGCAGCCCCCGCGGAGGGGGTAGCACCGGGGAGCTGTTTTTT. Combining the CDR3 with reference TRBV5-1 and TRBJ2-2 gives the whole variable domain KAGVTQTPRYLIKTRGQQVTLSCSPISGHRSVSWYQQTPGQGLQFLFEYFSETQRNKGNFPGRFSGRQFSNSRSEMNVSTLELGDSALYLCASSPRGGGSTGELFFGEGSRLTVL.

The table lists this clonotype with many counts. V and J are TRBV6-5 and TRBJ2-4, with unresolved D. Germline CDR1 MNHEY, CDR2 SVGAGI. This CDR3 region has 13 residues. Trimming stripped 0 bases from V and 8 bases from J, with 8 bases between. The CDR3 DNA is TGTGCCAGCAGTTACTCCGAGTCACACATTCAGTACTTC. Protein: CASSYSESHIQYF.

This clonotype was counted ten times or more. The genes are TRBV12-3 or TRBV12-4 and TRBJ2-1; possibly TRBD2 for D (6 bases). Trimming removed 6 bases from V and 7 bases from J, with 16 bases in between. The CDR3 sequence is 14 residues long. The CDR3 is CASRMGLHGNEQFF. DNA for the CDR3: TGTGCCAGCAGAATGGGACTCCACGGGAATGAGCAGTTCTTC.

This clonotype was recorded many times. This sequence joins TRBV12-3 or TRBV12-4 and TRBJ2-2, with TRBD1 as a possible D gene (6 bases). This CDR3 is 14 amino acids long. V was shortened by 2 bases and J by 7 bases, with 11 bases between the two germline ends. The CDR3 sequence: CASSLKGVSGELFF. The CDR3 coding sequence is TGTGCCAGCAGTTTAAAGGGGGTGAGCGGGGAGCTGTTTTTT.

V gene TRBV6-6 combines with J gene TRBJ1-6, with D perhaps matching TRBD1 (5 bases). The CDR3 consists of 15 residues. V was cut by 4 bases and J by 7 bases, with 14 bases left in between. CDR1 and CDR2 from the germline V gene are MNHNY and SVGAGI (reference sequence). CDR3 amino acids: CASSFSQGGNSPLHF. The CDR3 DNA sequence: TGTGCCAGCAGTTTCAGTCAGGGCGGGAATTCACCCCTCCACTTT.

This clonotype was observed at least ten times. CDR3 residues: CASRGGQGGNQPQHF. The DNA for the CDR3 is TGTGCCAGCAGGGGTGGACAGGGTGGTAATCAGCCCCAGCATTTT. This rearrangement joins TRBV28 to TRBJ1-5, with TRBD1 identical over 8 bases. Per germline, CDR1 MDHEN and CDR2 SYDVKM. The CDR3 loop spans 15 amino acids. Unmatched junction bases numbered 8, after V lost 6 bases and J lost 4 bases.

This clonotype was detected many times. This chain joins TRBV7-2 and TRBJ2-7; D uncertain. Trimming stripped 0 bases from V and 6 bases from J, with 9 bases between. The CDR3 has 13 residues. Germline V gene data show CDR1 as SGHTA and CDR2 as FQGNSA. CDR3 DNA: TGTGCCAGCAGCTTAGCGAGTAACTTCGAGCAGTACTTC. This encodes CASSLASNFEQYF.

This clonotype was detected many times. This rearrangement joins TRBV7-2 to TRBJ1-6, with D possibly matching TRBD1 (5 bases). The CDR3 loop spans 14 amino acids. The V and J ends lost 1 base and 12 bases respectively, with 13 bases between them. Germline assignment: CDR1 SGHTA and CDR2 FQGNSA. CDR3 loop: CASSLGGGGIPLHF. Here the CDR3 DNA reads TGTGCCAGCAGCTTAGGGGGCGGCGGGATACCCCTCCACTTT.

This clonotype was observed a few times. The chain has TRBV30 and TRBJ1-4; the D is unclear. The CDR3 covers 15 residues. Trimming pared 3 bases from V and 3 bases from J, leaving 14 bases between. Germline-derived CDR1 and CDR2 are GTSNPN and SVGIG (reference sequence). CDR3 protein: CAWRPRLGANEKLFF. The CDR3 coding sequence is TGTGCCTGGAGGCCTCGACTTGGAGCTAATGAAAAACTGTTTTTT.

This clonotype has at least ten counts. The chain joins TRBV10-3 to TRBJ1-1; 8 positions match TRBD1. The CDR3 covers 13 residues. Germline V gene data show CDR1 as ENHRY and CDR2 as SYGVKD. V gave up 8 bases and J gave up 5 bases; unmatched junction bases: 7. CDR3 nucleotide sequence: TGTGCCATCGGGGGCAGGGGGCGGACTGAAGCTTTCTTT. Its protein is CAIGGRGRTEAFF.

This clonotype has at least ten counts. The chain combines TRBV27 with TRBJ2-5, with 9 bases identical to TRBD2. V gave up 6 bases and J gave up 4 bases; unmatched junction bases: 9. Germline loops: CDR1 MNHEY, CDR2 SMNVEV (reference sequence). There are 15 residues in the CDR3. CDR3 DNA: TGTGCCAGCAGAATGGAGCGGGGGGCCAGAGAGACCCAGTACTTC. As protein: CASRMERGARETQYF.

This clonotype showed up many times. This chain links TRBV14 with TRBJ2-1, with 7 bases lining up with TRBD2. J was trimmed by 1 base and V by 0 bases; bases with no gene match: 6. The CDR3 is made up of 17 amino acids. Germline values: CDR1 SGHDN, CDR2 FVKESK. CDR3 sequence: CASSQDRRERSYNEQFF. The CDR3 DNA sequence: TGTGCCAGCAGCCAAGATCGGCGGGAGCGGTCCTACAATGAGCAGTTCTTC.

This clonotype has at least ten counts. The chain combines TRBV27 with TRBJ1-5, with 7 bases aligning to TRBD1. V dropped 5 bases and J dropped 7; count of bases not matched to a gene: 8. The CDR3 extends over 14 amino acids. Germline V gene data show CDR1 as MNHEY and CDR2 as SMNVEV (reference sequence). CDR3: CASSPTRQGQPQHF. In nucleotides, the CDR3 is TGTGCCAGCAGTCCGACCCGACAGGGCCAGCCCCAGCATTTT.

This clonotype was seen repeatedly, ten times or more. The V gene is TRBV7-2, the J gene TRBJ2-2; D remains ambiguous. Germline V lookup: CDR1 SGHTA, CDR2 FQGNSA. The CDR3 totals 13 residues. The V gene lost 5 bases and the J gene lost 6 bases, with 10 bases spanning the gap. DNA of the CDR3: TGTGCCAGCAGCGCCCGGTTCTCCGGGGAGCTGTTTTTT. Translated: CASSARFSGELFF.

Many counts were recorded for this clonotype. The V gene is TRBV25-1, the J gene TRBJ1-2; 9 positions agree with TRBD1. This CDR3 comprises 12 residues. Germline loops: CDR1 MGHDK, CDR2 SYGVNS. J gave up 5 bases and V 6 bases, and 1 base lay outside the gene matches. The CDR3 DNA sequence: TGTGCCAGCAGCGGACAGGGGTATGGCTACACCTTC. It translates to CASSGQGYGYTF.

This clonotype has at least ten counts. This chain joins TRBV27 and TRBJ2-5; D possibly matches TRBD1 or TRBD2 (5 bases each). Germline CDR1 reads MNHEY; CDR2 reads SMNVEV (reference sequence). The CDR3 covers 17 residues. The germline V and J ends were trimmed by 3 bases and 5 bases, with 22 bases remaining between them. The CDR3: CASSFDERRGRGETQYF. DNA of the CDR3: TGTGCCAGCAGTTTCGATGAGAGAAGGGGACGGGGCGAGACCCAGTACTTC.

By proportion, this clonotype is medium-sized. This sequence joins TRBV7-8 and TRBJ1-6; D might be TRBD1 (5 bases). The CDR3 runs 15 residues. V lost 4 bases and J lost 5, with 12 bases in between. Germline CDR1 SGHVS, CDR2 FQNEAQ. The DNA for the CDR3 is TGTGCCAGCAGCTGGGGCAGGAGAAATAATTCACCCCTCCACTTT. This encodes CASSWGRRNNSPLHF.